The sequence of this TCR beta chain was determined in a study of CD8+ T cells in alopecia areata. Per the germline V gene, CDR1 is SQVTM and CDR2 is ANQGSEA. With 7 bases clipped from V and 2 bases from J, the junction kept 16 bases outside the gene matches. The CDR3 loop spans 16 amino acids. The sample's treatment: oral pan-JAK inhibitor, 5-10 mg twice daily. cDNA prepared by RNA extraction and subsequent reverse transcription served as the template for sequencing. The protocol was immunoSEQ multiplex PCR, while the TCRdb copy is restricted to in-frame clones and leaves out a portion. The sample consists of about 120,000 clones, around 60% of them appearing once.

This sequence was found in a human donor with alopecia areata. J is TRBJ2-5 and V is TRBV29-1, with 7 bases lining up with TRBD1. The input for sequencing was CD4+ T cells sorted from blood, taken at week 4, from a patient treated with tofacitinib. The CDR3 sequence: CSALSPGQATQETQYF. The CDR3, as DNA: TGCAGCGCTCTCTCCCCAGGACAGGCCACTCAAGAGACCCAGTACTTC.